Below are 11 T cell receptor beta chains sequenced from a single sample in a study of cytotoxic CD8 clonotypes in ibrutinib-treated CLL. Sequencing was performed with immunoSEQ multiplex PCR; in TCRdb, only in-frame clones are kept and a portion is missing. The table has approximately 340,000 clones, 67% seen once. This specimen consisted of PBMCs, obtained after 36 months of ibrutinib treatment. These TCRs come from a human donor with chronic lymphocytic leukemia.

The chain carries TRBV29-1 and TRBJ1-1, with D unresolved. Germline loops: CDR1 SQVTM, CDR2 ANQGSEA. The CDR3 covers 14 residues. V lost 0 bases, J lost 5 bases, and 13 bases lay in between. The CDR3 DNA follows: TGCAGCGTTGAAGATCATGCGGGAGGGACTGAAGCTTTCTTT. Its translation: CSVEDHAGGTEAFF.

The chain recombines TRBV21-1 with TRBJ2-2; the D call of TRBD1 is as the table states it, not checked on the DNA. TRBV21-1 is deemed a pseudogene. The CDR3 length is 15 residues. This chain's CDR3 is CASSKAGTVTGELFF. DNA of the CDR3: TGTGCCAGCAGCAAAGCCGGGACAGTCACCGGGGAGCTGTTTTTT.

The CDR3 spells CASSGRGRETQYF. The DNA for the CDR3 is TGTGCCAGCAGTGGACGGGGGAGGGAGACCCAGTACTTC. The chain has TRBV25-1 and TRBJ2-5; D might be TRBD2 (6 bases). Trimming took 4 bases from V and 5 from J, leaving 11 bases between them. Germline V gene lookup returns CDR1 MGHDK and CDR2 SYGVNS. This CDR3 has 13 amino acids.

V gene TRBV5-4 combines with J gene TRBJ2-4; 8 bases align to TRBD1. V shed 3 bases, J shed 8 bases, and the junction held 4 bases outside the gene matches. Per germline, CDR1 SGHNT and CDR2 YYREEE (reference sequence). The CDR3 has 13 residues. CDR3 sequence: CASSSLDRDIQYF. In nucleotides, the CDR3 is TGTGCCAGCAGCTCGCTGGACAGGGACATTCAGTACTTC. Full variable domain (remainder filled in from reference TRBV5-4 and TRBJ2-4): ETGVTQSPTHLIKTRGQQVTLRCSSQSGHNTVSWYQQALGQGPQFIFQYYREEENGRGNFPPRFSGLQFPNYSSELNVNALELDDSALYLCASSSLDRDIQYFGAGTRLSVL.

Comment on this clone: The sample carries other DNA sequences with the same CDR3. V usage is TRBV4-1 and J usage is TRBJ2-7; D is unresolved. This CDR3 spans 13 amino acids. Germline CDR1 reads MGHRA; CDR2 reads YSYEKL. With 1 base removed from V and 1 base from J, the gap between germline ends came to 5 bases. The CDR3 here is CASSQGSSYEQYF. The CDR3 bases are TGCGCCAGCAGCCAAGGGAGTTCCTACGAGCAGTACTTC.

The rearrangement links TRBV5-6 to TRBJ2-5; a weak D match, TRBD2 (6 bases). V shed 0 bases and J shed 4 bases, with 16 bases lying between them. Germline CDR1 SGHDT, CDR2 YYEEEE. This CDR3 contains 16 residues. The CDR3 region is CASSLVSGGIGETQYF. In DNA, the CDR3 is TGTGCCAGCAGCTTGGTATCCGGCGGGATCGGAGAGACCCAGTACTTC.

The rearrangement links TRBV14 to TRBJ1-1; D remains unclear. Trimming shortened V by 4 bases and J by 7 bases, and 13 bases separated the two germline ends. The CDR3 is 13 amino acids. Germline V CDR1 and CDR2: SGHDN, FVKESK. The chain's CDR3 is CASSLWWANEAFF. As DNA, the CDR3 is TGTGCCAGCAGCCTGTGGTGGGCCAATGAAGCTTTCTTT.

This clone came up once. This chain connects TRBV7-6 to TRBJ2-7; 11 bases fit TRBD2. Germline assignment: CDR1 SGHVS and CDR2 FNYEAQ. The junction had 9 bases not matched to a gene; V was cut back by 5 bases and J by 6 bases. The CDR3 covers 15 residues. CDR3 region: CASSPLAGGSGEQYF. CDR3 bases: TGTGCCAGCAGCCCTTTAGCGGGAGGGAGCGGCGAGCAGTACTTC.

This chain joins TRBV11-2 and TRBJ2-3, with TRBD1 identical over 9 bases. V shed 10 bases and J 6 bases; nucleotides not matched to a gene: 8. This CDR3 has 13 residues. The germline V gene has CDR1 SGHAT and CDR2 FQNNGV. CDR3 bases: TGTGCCACTACAGGGGGCGCTTTCGATACGCAGTATTTT. Protein sequence: CATTGGAFDTQYF.

V and J are TRBV28 and TRBJ1-5; D is unresolved. Looked up from germline, CDR1 is MDHEN and CDR2 is SYDVKM. This CDR3 is 15 amino acids long. Trimming removed 3 bases at V and 5 bases at J, with 14 bases between. The DNA of the CDR3 is TGTGCCAGCAGTTTGGAGACCCTAATGGATCAGCCCCAGCATTTT. Translating gives CASSLETLMDQPQHF.

CDR3 protein: CASSPGRGYGYTF. CDR3 bases: TGTGCCAGCAGCCCGGGTCGTGGTTATGGCTACACCTTC. The genes are TRBV5-6 and TRBJ1-2; D is ambiguous. The CDR3 has 13 residues. CDR1 and CDR2 (germline): SGHDT, YYEEEE. With 4 bases removed from V and 5 bases from J, the gap between germline ends came to 12 bases.